One and the same sample provided the 29 T cell receptor beta chains below, sequenced in a study of blood T cell repertoires in COVID-19. Measured with immunoSEQ multiplex PCR; TCRdb has only the in-frame clones, and not every one. The data hold roughly 300,000 clones, with around 85% observed a single time. Material: peripheral blood. The receptors shown here come from a human donor with COVID-19, enrolled during active disease. The donor label of this sample is uncertain.

This chain connects TRBV24-1 to TRBJ2-1, with TRBD2 identical over 9 bases. The CDR3 is made up of 16 amino acids. Germline V gives CDR1 KGHDR, CDR2 SFDVKD. Germline trimming cut 4 bases from V and 7 bases from J; bases unmatched to any gene: 10. The chain's CDR3 is CATSERGREGRNEQFF. The CDR3 DNA sequence: TGTGCCACCAGTGAAAGGGGGCGGGAGGGCCGAAATGAGCAGTTCTTC.

V usage is TRBV19 and J usage is TRBJ1-4, with D unresolved. This CDR3 has 15 residues. Germline CDR1 is LNHDA and CDR2 is SQIVND (reference sequence). V shed 6 bases and J shed 0 bases, with 11 bases lying between them. CDR3 sequence reads: CASRGSGATNEKLFF. The CDR3 DNA reads as TGTGCCAGTAGGGGGAGTGGAGCAACTAATGAAAAACTGTTTTTT.

V gene TRBV4-1 combines with J gene TRBJ2-7, with 9 positions matching TRBD1. V trimming: 4 bases; J trimming: 3 bases; junction bases outside the gene matches: 7. Looked up from germline, CDR1 is MGHRA and CDR2 is YSYEKL. The length of the CDR3 is 15 residues. This CDR3 is CASSRIPGQGYEQYF. CDR3 in DNA: TGCGCCAGCAGCCGGATTCCGGGACAGGGCTACGAGCAGTACTTC.

The chain combines TRBV4-3 with TRBJ2-1; D may be TRBD1 (6 bases). Germline V gives CDR1 LGHNA, CDR2 YSLEER. Trimming removed 2 bases from V and 11 bases from J, with 19 bases in between. CDR3 size: 15 residues. DNA for the CDR3: TGCGCCAGCAGCCAATTCCTACAACAGGGCCTGAAGCAGTTCTTC. This codes for CASSQFLQQGLKQFF.

The chain joins TRBV6-4 to TRBJ2-7, with TRBD1 matching 7 bases. This CDR3 contains 14 residues. V lost 6 bases and J lost 1; bases outside the gene matches: 6. Germline-derived CDR1 and CDR2 are MRHNA and SNTAGT. CDR3 residues: CASRGTANSYEQYF. CDR3 in DNA: TGTGCCAGCAGAGGGACAGCGAATTCCTACGAGCAGTACTTC.

In DNA, the CDR3 is TGCGCCACCGGGCGGCGGGAGGGGACAGATACGCAGTATTTT. Translating gives CATGRREGTDTQYF. The chain uses TRBV5-1 and TRBJ2-3; TRBD2 matches at 9 bases. CDR1 is SGHRS, CDR2 YFSETQ, per germline. V was clipped by 9 bases and J by 3 bases; unmatched bases: 8. The CDR3 extends over 14 amino acids.

This clone was picked up a small number of times. The rearrangement links TRBV27 to TRBJ1-1; tentatively, D is TRBD1 (5 bases). CDR3 length: 13 amino acids. V lost 7 bases to trimming and J lost 1 base, with 10 bases between them. Per the germline V gene, CDR1 is MNHEY and CDR2 is SMNVEV (reference sequence). The CDR3 DNA reads TGTGCCAGCAATGACAGACCGAACACTGAAGCTTTCTTT. It is translated as CASNDRPNTEAFF.

V gene TRBV4-1 combines with J gene TRBJ2-1; TRBD2 matches 12 bases. Germline values: CDR1 MGHRA, CDR2 YSYEKL. V trimming: 4 bases; J trimming: 8 bases; junction bases outside the gene matches: 15. The length of the CDR3 is 18 residues. The CDR3 sequence: CASSPASRLAGAPDEQFF. For the CDR3, the DNA is TGCGCCAGCAGCCCGGCCAGTAGACTAGCGGGAGCCCCCGATGAGCAGTTCTTC.

This clone was seen a handful of times. The CDR3 sequence: CASSLIQGEGYTF. Here the CDR3 DNA reads TGTGCCAGCAGCTTAATACAGGGCGAAGGCTACACCTTC. This chain joins TRBV5-6 and TRBJ1-2, with D perhaps matching TRBD1 (6 bases). Between the trimmed V and J ends, which lost 2 bases and 8 bases, there was a span of 13 bases. This CDR3 is built from 13 residues. Germline-derived CDR1 and CDR2 are SGHDT and YYEEEE.

The chain links TRBV5-8 to TRBJ2-1; D uncertain. Trimming stripped 1 base from V and 0 bases from J, with 5 bases between. The V gene's germline CDR1 is SGHTS and CDR2 YDEGEE. This CDR3 has 14 amino acids. The CDR3: CASSLTDSYNEQFF. CDR3 nucleotide sequence: TGTGCCAGCAGCTTGACAGACTCCTACAATGAGCAGTTCTTC.

The chain links TRBV18 to TRBJ2-7; TRBD2 is a possible D gene (6 bases). Germline V lookup: CDR1 KGHSH, CDR2 LQKENI. The length of the CDR3 is 13 residues. V was clipped by 8 bases and J by 2 bases, with 13 bases between them. The chain's CDR3 is CASLREAPYEQYF. In DNA, the CDR3 is TGTGCCAGCCTGAGGGAGGCACCCTACGAGCAGTACTTC.

This clone appeared a few times. The chain carries TRBV19 and TRBJ2-5, with 12 bases fitting TRBD2. Germline values: CDR1 LNHDA, CDR2 SQIVND (reference sequence). Trimming removed 3 bases from V and 0 bases from J; junction bases left unmatched: 5. The CDR3 extends over 17 amino acids. Written as DNA, the CDR3 is TGTGCCAGTAGTATGAGGCTAGCGGGAGGGAACCAAGAGACCCAGTACTTC. Its protein is CASSMRLAGGNQETQYF.

The V and J genes are TRBV15 and TRBJ1-2; tentative D call: TRBD1 (6 bases). This CDR3 spans 14 amino acids. Germline lookup yields CDR1 LNHNV and CDR2 YYDKDF (reference sequence). V lost 0 bases to trimming and J lost 8 bases, with 13 bases between them. The CDR3 is CATSRDTVTGGYTF. Here the CDR3 DNA reads TGTGCCACCAGCAGAGATACGGTCACAGGGGGCTACACCTTC. Full variable domain (outside the CDR3, taken from reference TRBV15 and TRBJ1-2): DAMVIQNPRYQVTQFGKPVTLSCSQTLNHNVMYWYQQKSSQAPKLLFHYYDKDFNNEADTPDNFQSRRPNTSFCFLDIRSPGLGDTAMYLCATSRDTVTGGYTFGSGTRLTVV.

The genes are TRBV24-1 and TRBJ2-6, with D unresolved. The V gene's germline CDR1 is KGHDR and CDR2 SFDVKD. V lost 5 bases, J lost 3 bases, and 7 bases lay in between. This CDR3 region has 14 residues. The CDR3 is CATSVRFGANVLTF. For the CDR3, the DNA is TGTGCCACCAGTGTGAGGTTTGGGGCCAACGTCCTGACTTTC.

This clone has only a few counts. This chain joins TRBV7-2 and TRBJ1-2; TRBD1 matches 9 bases. CDR3 length: 14 residues. Trimming at V came to 3 bases and at J to 6 bases, leaving 5 bases not matched to a gene. Germline-derived CDR1 and CDR2 are SGHTA and FQGNSA. The CDR3 region has the DNA TGTGCCAGCAGCTTCGCCGGGACAGGGAATGGCTACACCTTC. It translates to CASSFAGTGNGYTF.

The chain has TRBV5-1 and TRBJ2-3; 7 nucleotides match TRBD2. In germline, CDR1 is SGHRS, CDR2 YFSETQ. After removal of 5 bases from V and 4 bases from J, the junction contained 7 bases not matched to a gene. CDR3 length: 14 residues. CDR3 sequence: CASSQRDQSDTQYF. The CDR3 DNA follows: TGCGCCAGCAGTCAGCGGGACCAGTCAGATACGCAGTATTTT.

The chain recombines TRBV6-5 with TRBJ2-1, with TRBD1 as a possible D gene (7 bases). Germline-derived CDR1 and CDR2 are MNHEY and SVGAGI. The V end was cut by 8 bases, the J end by 7 bases, with 18 bases between. The CDR3 is 14 amino acids. This chain's CDR3 is CASSPSGGRNEQFF. The DNA for the CDR3 is TGTGCCAGCTCCCCCTCAGGGGGGCGGAATGAGCAGTTCTTC.

V usage is TRBV5-1 and J usage is TRBJ2-7; 7 bases map to TRBD2. CDR1 and CDR2 from the germline V gene are SGHRS and YFSETQ. This CDR3 is built from 15 residues. J lost 2 bases, V lost 2 bases, and 7 bases had no gene match. The CDR3 is CASSLGLAAPYEQYF. CDR3 DNA: TGCGCCAGCAGCTTAGGGCTAGCGGCCCCCTACGAGCAGTACTTC.

The chain uses TRBV12-3 or TRBV12-4 and TRBJ2-2; TRBD1 might be the D (6 bases). This CDR3 contains 13 residues. V lost 4 bases and J 7 bases, leaving 10 bases between the germline ends. The CDR3 spells CASSSGEHGELFF. CDR3 in DNA: TGTGCCAGCAGTTCAGGGGAGCACGGGGAGCTGTTTTTT.

The CDR3 nucleotides are TGCGCCAGCAGCTTGGTTGCGGGATTGAACACTGAAGCTTTCTTT. It codes for CASSLVAGLNTEAFF. The chain combines TRBV5-1 with TRBJ1-1; D is unclear. The V and J ends lost 0 bases and 0 bases respectively, with 9 bases between them. This CDR3 is built from 15 residues. CDR1 SGHRS and CDR2 YFSETQ come from the germline V gene.

This rearrangement joins TRBV10-2 to TRBJ2-7; 9 bases are shared with TRBD2. CDR1 and CDR2 from the germline V gene are WSHSY and SAAADI. The trim removed 3 bases at V and 1 base at J, leaving 10 bases unmatched. This CDR3 has 17 amino acids. The CDR3 nucleotides are TGCGCCAGCAGTGATTTCGCAGGACTAGCGCGGTCCTACGAGCAGTACTTC. Translation gives CASSDFAGLARSYEQYF.

This clone was observed a handful of times. The V call is TRBV19, the J call TRBJ1-6; 8 bases are shared with TRBD1. The V segment lost 4 bases and the J segment 7 bases; nucleotides outside the gene matches: 9. There are 16 residues in the CDR3. The germline V gene encodes CDR1 LNHDA and CDR2 SQIVND (reference sequence). CDR3 amino acids: CASSRLTGGENSPLHF. The CDR3 DNA reads as TGTGCCAGTAGTAGACTCACAGGGGGTGAGAATTCACCCCTCCACTTT.

This sequence joins TRBV19 and TRBJ2-4; possible D gene TRBD1, 6 bases. CDR1 LNHDA and CDR2 SQIVND come from the germline V gene (reference sequence). This CDR3 is built from 15 residues. V lost 5 bases and J 5 bases, leaving 16 bases between the germline ends. The CDR3 DNA follows: TGTGCCAGTAGTCTCGACAGGTTGTGGCAAAACATTCAGTACTTC. Translation gives CASSLDRLWQNIQYF.

V usage is TRBV6-5 and J usage is TRBJ2-7; the match to TRBD2 covers 9 bases. Per the germline V gene, CDR1 is MNHEY and CDR2 is SVGAGI. The V segment lost 5 bases and the J segment 3 bases; nucleotides outside the gene matches: 5. The CDR3 sequence is 14 residues long. CDR3 protein: CASSKYSGSYEQYF. The CDR3 DNA is TGTGCCAGCAGTAAATATAGCGGGAGCTACGAGCAGTACTTC.

The chain is built from TRBV28 and TRBJ2-2, with D tentatively TRBD2 (6 bases). The length of the CDR3 is 17 residues. Germline lookup yields CDR1 MDHEN and CDR2 SYDVKM. Trimming removed 8 bases at V and 2 bases at J, with 21 bases between. In DNA, the CDR3 is TGTGCCAGCGGAATTCGTGGGAGCGGGTCTAACACCGGGGAGCTGTTTTTT. It codes for CASGIRGSGSNTGELFF.

The chain couples TRBV18 to TRBJ1-1; maybe TRBD1 (6 bases). V was shortened by 5 bases and J by 3 bases, with 19 bases between the two germline ends. CDR1 and CDR2 (germline): KGHSH, LQKENI. CDR3 length: 16 residues. The CDR3 DNA reads as TGTGCCAGCTCAGAGGGTTACGGGGGGCCGTACACTGAAGCTTTCTTT. It encodes CASSEGYGGPYTEAFF.

The chain couples TRBV27 to TRBJ1-2, with D possibly TRBD1 on 5 matching bases. The CDR3 loop spans 15 amino acids. Germline CDR1 is MNHEY and CDR2 is SMNVEV (reference sequence). V shed 4 bases and J shed 1 base, with 13 bases lying between them. The CDR3 DNA follows: TGTGCCAGCAGTTCAACAGGAATAGTTAACTATGGCTACACCTTC. This gives the protein CASSSTGIVNYGYTF.

The chain has TRBV5-4 and TRBJ2-7; 12 bases line up with TRBD2. This CDR3 has 16 amino acids. Germline V gene data show CDR1 as SGHNT and CDR2 as YYREEE (reference sequence). The V gene end was trimmed by 0 bases and the J gene end by 7 bases; junction bases not matched to a gene: 8. The CDR3 loop reads CASSLGLAGARKEQYF. CDR3 DNA: TGTGCCAGCAGCTTGGGACTAGCGGGAGCAAGAAAAGAGCAGTACTTC.

The chain has TRBV30 and TRBJ1-6; no clear D. This CDR3 region has 13 residues. Looked up from germline, CDR1 is GTSNPN and CDR2 is SVGIG (reference sequence). Trimming took 4 bases from V and 5 from J, leaving 9 bases between them. For the CDR3, the DNA is TGTGCCTGGACAGCGACCAATAATTCACCCCTCCACTTT. Translating it yields CAWTATNNSPLHF.